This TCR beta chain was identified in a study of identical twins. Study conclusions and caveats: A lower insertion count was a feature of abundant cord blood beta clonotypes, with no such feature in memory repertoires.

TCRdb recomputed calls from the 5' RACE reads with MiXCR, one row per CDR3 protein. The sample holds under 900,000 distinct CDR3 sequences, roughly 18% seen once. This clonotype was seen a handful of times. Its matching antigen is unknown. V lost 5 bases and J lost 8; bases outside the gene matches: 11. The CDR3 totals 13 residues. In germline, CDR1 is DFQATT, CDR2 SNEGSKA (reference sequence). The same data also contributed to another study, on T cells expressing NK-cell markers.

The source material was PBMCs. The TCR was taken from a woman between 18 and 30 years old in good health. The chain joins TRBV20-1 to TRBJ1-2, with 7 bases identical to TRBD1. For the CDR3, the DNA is TGCAGTGCTCTCGGACAGGCAGTAGGAGGCTACACCTTC. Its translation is CSALGQAVGGYTF.